The 8 T cell receptor beta chains given below trace back to one sample, sequenced in a study of cytomegalovirus exposure and HLA in healthy donors. Use of 60 Vbeta and 13 Jbeta primers characterized the PCR. Data came from immunoSEQ multiplex PCR; TCRdb stores just in-frame clones and leaves some out. The sample carries 100,000 to 150,000 clones, approximately 83% recorded once. The sequencing sample was made of PBMCs. Receptors originate from a woman between 35 and 50 years old in good health and CMV-seropositive.

The chain employs TRBV19 and TRBJ2-1; 8 positions agree with TRBD2. V lost 7 bases and J lost 2; bases outside the gene matches: 4. This CDR3 has 14 amino acids. Germline CDR1 LNHDA, CDR2 SQIVND (reference sequence). CDR3 nucleotide sequence: TGTGCCAGTACCACCGGGGGGGCCTACAATGAGCAGTTCTTC. The encoded protein is CASTTGGAYNEQFF.

The rearrangement links TRBV19 to TRBJ2-7; 10 bases align to TRBD2. The J segment lost 0 bases and the V segment lost 7 bases, leaving 18 bases of the junction unmatched. The CDR3 is 19 residues long. CDR1 and CDR2 (germline): LNHDA, SQIVND (reference sequence). CDR3 nucleotide sequence: TGTGCCAGTACCCCAGGTCGGACTAGCGGACCCTGGGGCTCCTACGAGCAGTACTTC. Protein product: CASTPGRTSGPWGSYEQYF.

Here the CDR3 reads CASSVTSRWQEQFF. Written as DNA, the CDR3 is TGTGCCAGCAGCGTGACTAGCCGGTGGCAAGAGCAGTTCTTC. V and J are TRBV9 and TRBJ2-1; 7 positions match TRBD2. CDR3 length: 14 residues. Germline loops: CDR1 SGDLS, CDR2 YYNGEE. Trimming at V came to 2 bases and at J to 10 bases, leaving 9 bases not matched to a gene.

The chain is built from TRBV30 and TRBJ1-4; no reliable D call. V was clipped by 1 base and J by 2 bases, with 8 bases between them. The CDR3 is 14 amino acids. Germline CDR1 reads GTSNPN; CDR2 reads SVGIG (reference sequence). The CDR3 DNA reads TGTGCCTGGAGTGGTGGGCAGACTAATGAAAAACTGTTTTTT. This gives the protein CAWSGGQTNEKLFF. Drawing the rest from reference TRBV30 and TRBJ1-4, the complete variable domain is SQTIHQWPATLVQPVGSPLSLECTVEGTSNPNLYWYRQAAGRGLQLLFYSVGIGQISSEVPQNLSASRPQDRQFILSSKKLLLSDSGFYLCAWSGGQTNEKLFFGSGTQLSVL.

The V and J genes are TRBV28 and TRBJ1-1; no clear D gene. This CDR3 comprises 13 residues. Germline loops: CDR1 MDHEN, CDR2 SYDVKM. V lost 3 bases to trimming and J lost 5 bases, with 10 bases between them. CDR3 sequence (DNA): TGTGCCAGCAGTTTTTCGGGAGGGACTGAAGCTTTCTTT. This encodes CASSFSGGTEAFF.

This rearrangement joins TRBV6-4 to TRBJ2-1, with 7 nucleotides matching TRBD1. The CDR3 has 16 amino acids. The V gene end was trimmed by 2 bases and the J gene end by 7 bases; junction bases not matched to a gene: 11. Germline V gene data show CDR1 as MRHNA and CDR2 as SNTAGT. This CDR3 reads CASSDAPGQTMNEQFF. The CDR3, as DNA: TGTGCCAGCAGTGACGCTCCGGGACAGACCATGAATGAGCAGTTCTTC.

This clone was seen a single time. The V and J genes are TRBV28 and TRBJ2-1; D unresolved. Germline V gene sequence: CDR1 MDHEN, CDR2 SYDVKM. With 6 bases removed from V and 7 bases from J, the gap between germline ends came to 13 bases. This CDR3 comprises 13 residues. The CDR3 sequence: CASSLEYVNEQFF. The CDR3 DNA is TGTGCCAGCAGCCTTGAGTACGTGAATGAGCAGTTCTTC. The full variable domain, rest sourced from reference TRBV28 and TRBJ2-1, is DVKVTQSSRYLVKRTGEKVFLECVQDMDHENMFWYRQDPGLGLRLIYFSYDVKMKEKGDIPEGYSVSREKKERFSLILESASTNQTSMYLCASSLEYVNEQFFGPGTRLTVL.

The genes are TRBV30 and TRBJ2-6; D gene ambiguous. Germline assignment: CDR1 GTSNPN and CDR2 SVGIG (reference sequence). CDR3 length: 12 amino acids. With 4 bases removed from V and 4 bases from J, the gap between germline ends came to 5 bases. CDR3 in DNA: TGTGCCTGGACGCGGGGGGCCAACGTCCTGACTTTC. It translates to CAWTRGANVLTF.